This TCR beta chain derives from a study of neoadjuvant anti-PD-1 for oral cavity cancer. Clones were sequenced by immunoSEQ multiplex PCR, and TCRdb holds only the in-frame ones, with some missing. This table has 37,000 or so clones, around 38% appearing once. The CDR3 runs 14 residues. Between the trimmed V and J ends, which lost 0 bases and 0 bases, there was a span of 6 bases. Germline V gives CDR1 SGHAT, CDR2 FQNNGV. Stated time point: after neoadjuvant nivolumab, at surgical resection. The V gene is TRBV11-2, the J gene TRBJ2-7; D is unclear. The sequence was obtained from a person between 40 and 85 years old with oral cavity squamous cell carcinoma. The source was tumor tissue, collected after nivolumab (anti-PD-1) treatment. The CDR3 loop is CASSLDNYSYEQYF. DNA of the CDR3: TGTGCCAGCAGCTTAGATAACTACTCCTACGAGCAGTACTTC.